This T cell receptor (beta chain) was captured by sequencing in a study of T cells after yellow fever vaccination. Germline loops: CDR1 SGHTA, CDR2 FQGTGA. The CDR3 has 15 residues. The junction had 9 bases not matched to a gene; V was cut back by 1 base and J by 10 bases. TCRdb reanalysed the 5' RACE reads using MiXCR and keeps one entry per CDR3 protein. The table records roughly 310,000 distinct CDR3 sequences, 8.7% of them present only once. This TCR derives from a man between 18 and 29 years old who received the YFV17D yellow fever vaccine. The rearrangement uses TRBV7-3 and TRBJ2-1, with 8 nucleotides matching TRBD2. The sample here was PBMCs, taken on the day of the first yellow fever vaccination. CDR3 residues: CASSLIRGGRSEQFF. The CDR3 region has the DNA TGTGCCAGCAGCTTAATTCGGGGGGGCCGGTCCGAGCAGTTCTTC. Filled out from reference TRBV7-3 and TRBJ2-1, the complete variable domain reads GAGVSQTPSNKVTEKGKYVELRCDPISGHTALYWYRQSLGQGPEFLIYFQGTGAADDSGLPNDRFFAVRPEGSVSTLKIQRTERGDSAVYLCASSLIRGGRSEQFFGPGTRLTVL.